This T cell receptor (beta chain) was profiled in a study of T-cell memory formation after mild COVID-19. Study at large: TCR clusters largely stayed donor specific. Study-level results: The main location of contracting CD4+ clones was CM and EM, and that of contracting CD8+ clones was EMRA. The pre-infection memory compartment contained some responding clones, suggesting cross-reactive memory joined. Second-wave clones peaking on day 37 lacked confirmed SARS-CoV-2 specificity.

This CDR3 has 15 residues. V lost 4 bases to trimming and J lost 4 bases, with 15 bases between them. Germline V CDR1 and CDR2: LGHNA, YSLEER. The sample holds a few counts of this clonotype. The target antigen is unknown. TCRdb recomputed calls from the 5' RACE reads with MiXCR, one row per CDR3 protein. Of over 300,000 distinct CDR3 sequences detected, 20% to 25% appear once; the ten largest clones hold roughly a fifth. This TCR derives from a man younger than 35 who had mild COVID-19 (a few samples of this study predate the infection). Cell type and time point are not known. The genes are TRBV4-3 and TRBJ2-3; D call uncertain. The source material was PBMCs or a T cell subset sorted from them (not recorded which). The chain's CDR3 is CASSLSSMGSDTQYF. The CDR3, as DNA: TGCGCCAGCAGCCTATCCTCCATGGGATCAGATACGCAGTATTTT.